The 32 T cell receptor beta chains listed next were all sequenced from one sample in a study of shared clonotypes between healthy human individuals. Repertoires were generated with immunoSEQ multiplex PCR, while TCRdb's copy carries only in-frame clones and drops some. The table has 980,000 or so clones, 70% to 85% seen once; the top ten hold over 1.3%. The source material was memory CD4+ T cells sorted from blood. Subset here: CD45RA-negative fraction. The receptors were gathered from a young man in good health.

The chain carries TRBV28 and TRBJ1-2, with D uncertain. Trimming pared 7 bases from V and 5 bases from J, leaving 17 bases between. The CDR3 contains 14 residues. Germline CDR1 and CDR2: MDHEN and SYDVKM. The DNA of the CDR3 is TGTGCCAGCAAAGGAGGGAGGAGGGAGTATGGCTACACCTTC. Protein product: CASKGGRREYGYTF.

This chain links TRBV29-1 with TRBJ2-1; D unclear. The CDR3 is 10 residues long. V lost 6 bases and J lost 11, with 11 bases in between. Looked up from germline, CDR1 is SQVTM and CDR2 is ANQGSEA. The CDR3 here is CSVPGWQQFF. CDR3 bases: TGCAGCGTGCCAGGATGGCAGCAGTTCTTC.

J is TRBJ2-1 and V is TRBV5-1; perhaps TRBD2 as D (6 bases). Germline V CDR1 and CDR2: SGHRS, YFSETQ. The CDR3 loop spans 13 amino acids. V was cut by 7 bases and J by 9 bases, with 17 bases left in between. The CDR3 DNA follows: TGCGCCAGCGCGGAGGGTTCAGGATCTGAGCAGTTCTTC. It encodes CASAEGSGSEQFF.

The rearrangement uses TRBV5-1 and TRBJ2-7, with D unresolved. This CDR3 is built from 13 residues. Germline V CDR1 and CDR2: SGHRS, YFSETQ. The V end was cut by 2 bases, the J end by 7 bases, with 13 bases between. The CDR3, as DNA: TGCGCCAGCAGCTTCAACTGGGCCGAAGAGCAGTACTTC. Protein: CASSFNWAEEQYF. Full variable domain (rest looked up from reference TRBV5-1 and TRBJ2-7): KAGVTQTPRYLIKTRGQQVTLSCSPISGHRSVSWYQQTPGQGLQFLFEYFSETQRNKGNFPGRFSGRQFSNSRSEMNVSTLELGDSALYLCASSFNWAEEQYFGPGTRLTVT.

The CDR3 coding sequence is TGTGCCAGCAGCCCCAGGACAGGGAAGCAGCCCCAGCATTTT. Its translation is CASSPRTGKQPQHF. The chain uses TRBV7-2 and TRBJ1-5; 8 bases are a match to TRBD1. CDR1 is SGHTA, CDR2 FQGNSA, per germline. This CDR3 contains 14 residues. V shed 5 bases and J 7 bases; nucleotides not matched to a gene: 7.

This clone showed up just once. The chain has TRBV4-3 and TRBJ1-5; TRBD1 might be the D (6 bases). Trimming removed 0 bases from V and 3 bases from J, with 21 bases in between. This CDR3 comprises 19 residues. Looked up from germline, CDR1 is LGHNA and CDR2 is YSLEER. CDR3 protein: CASSQDGPAGAKYNQPQHF. DNA for the CDR3: TGCGCCAGCAGCCAAGATGGGCCCGCAGGGGCGAAATACAATCAGCCCCAGCATTTT.

The V gene is TRBV27, the J gene TRBJ2-2, with TRBD1 as a possible D gene (6 bases). Germline assignment: CDR1 MNHEY and CDR2 SMNVEV (reference sequence). V was trimmed by 2 bases and J by 5 bases, leaving 9 bases between them. This CDR3 has 14 amino acids. DNA for the CDR3: TGTGCCAGCAGTTTAAGGGGGAGAACCGGGGAGCTGTTTTTT. This encodes CASSLRGRTGELFF.

This rearrangement joins TRBV29-1 to TRBJ1-2; the D gene is possibly TRBD1 (5 bases). Germline CDR1 is SQVTM and CDR2 is ANQGSEA. There are 15 residues in the CDR3. The V end was cut by 4 bases, the J end by 6 bases, with 21 bases between. The CDR3 nucleotides read TGCAGCGTTGGGGGTGGGGGAATAACCCTCGATGGCTACACCTTC. The encoded protein is CSVGGGGITLDGYTF.

V and J are TRBV28 and TRBJ2-7, with D possibly being TRBD2 (6 bases). The CDR3 loop spans 15 amino acids. With 2 bases removed from V and 6 bases from J, the gap between germline ends came to 17 bases. The V gene's germline CDR1 is MDHEN and CDR2 SYDVKM. The CDR3 coding sequence is TGTGCCAGCAGTTTAGGAGGGGCCCGCCCCGGCGAGCAGTACTTC. Its translation: CASSLGGARPGEQYF.

For this clone: Other DNA sequences within the sample encode an identical CDR3. The rearrangement links TRBV12-5 to TRBJ2-3; no clear D. The V end was cut by 3 bases, the J end by 5 bases, with 6 bases between. Germline V CDR1 and CDR2: LGHNT, FRNRAP. CDR3 length: 12 residues. The CDR3 spells CASGLGLDTQYF. The CDR3 DNA follows: TGTGCTAGTGGTTTAGGGCTAGATACGCAGTATTTT.

The V and J genes are TRBV7-9 and TRBJ2-7; D is unresolved. This CDR3 has 12 amino acids. The germline V gene has CDR1 SEHNR and CDR2 FQNEAQ (reference sequence). The V and J ends lost 2 bases and 0 bases respectively, with 2 bases between them. The CDR3 loop is CASSLISYEQYF. CDR3 nucleotides: TGTGCCAGCAGCTTAATCTCCTACGAGCAGTACTTC.

The rearrangement joins TRBV11-1 to TRBJ2-7; no reliable D call. The germline V and J ends were trimmed by 5 bases and 0 bases, with 11 bases remaining between them. This CDR3 comprises 14 residues. Germline V lookup: CDR1 SGHAT, CDR2 FQDESV (reference sequence). The CDR3 coding sequence is TGTGCCAGCAGCCTAGGGCCGGGCTCCTACGAGCAGTACTTC. Translated, it gives CASSLGPGSYEQYF. The variable domain in full, with the rest retrieved from reference TRBV11-1 and TRBJ2-7, is EAEVAQSPRYKITEKSQAVAFWCDPISGHATLYWYRQILGQGPELLVQFQDESVVDDSQLPKDRFSAERLKGVDSTLKIQPAELGDSAMYLCASSLGPGSYEQYFGPGTRLTVT.

The gene calls are TRBV6-5 and TRBJ2-1, with TRBD1 matching over 7 bases. The V segment lost 6 bases and the J segment 0 bases; nucleotides outside the gene matches: 5. The CDR3 spans 15 residues. Per the germline V gene, CDR1 is MNHEY and CDR2 is SVGAGI. Here the CDR3 DNA reads TGTGCCAGCAGAGGACAGGCTAGCTCCTACAATGAGCAGTTCTTC. Protein sequence: CASRGQASSYNEQFF.

About this clone itself: This CDR3 is also generated by other DNA sequences in the sample. The rearrangement uses TRBV5-1 and TRBJ2-7, with D possibly TRBD1 on 6 matching bases. Germline CDR1 reads SGHRS; CDR2 reads YFSETQ. There are 12 residues in the CDR3. V lost 3 bases and J lost 5, with 9 bases in between. The CDR3 is CASSSQGDEQYF. CDR3 coding DNA: TGCGCCAGCAGCTCACAGGGAGACGAGCAGTACTTC.

This clone showed up just a few times. The chain carries TRBV28 and TRBJ1-2; maybe TRBD1 (6 bases). The CDR3 extends over 13 amino acids. The germline V and J ends were trimmed by 5 bases and 8 bases, with 15 bases remaining between them. Per germline, CDR1 MDHEN and CDR2 SYDVKM. The DNA for the CDR3 is TGTGCCAGCAGTCCCCCGGGGGCGTCCGGCTACACCTTC. Amino acids: CASSPPGASGYTF.

This sequence joins TRBV5-3 and TRBJ2-3; D unresolved. TRBV5-3 is identified as an open reading frame with a role that is uncertain. Deletions cut 1 base from V and 7 bases from J, with 16 bases between. The CDR3 is 15 residues long. This CDR3 is CARSLPSTCGNTQYF. CDR3 nucleotide sequence: TGTGCCAGAAGCTTGCCTTCTACCTGCGGAAATACGCAGTATTTT.

This chain connects TRBV19 to TRBJ1-5, with D possibly matching TRBD1 (6 bases). Trimming cost V 5 bases and J 7 bases, with 18 bases left between them. Germline CDR1 reads LNHDA; CDR2 reads SQIVND (reference sequence). The CDR3 is 15 residues long. The CDR3 region is CASSSRLQGGQPQHF. In DNA, the CDR3 is TGTGCCAGTAGTTCTAGACTACAGGGTGGCCAGCCCCAGCATTTT.

A remark on this clone: Within the sample, other DNA sequences also encode this same CDR3. J is TRBJ1-2 and V is TRBV5-6; D is unclear. CDR1 and CDR2 from the germline V gene are SGHDT and YYEEEE. V lost 0 bases, J lost 1 base, and 7 bases lay in between. The CDR3 is 14 amino acids. DNA of the CDR3: TGTGCCAGCAGCTTGGAGGGTCTTAACTATGGCTACACCTTC. It yields the protein CASSLEGLNYGYTF.

The chain uses TRBV11-2 and TRBJ2-1, with D tentatively TRBD2 (5 bases). The CDR3 loop spans 15 amino acids. Looked up from germline, CDR1 is SGHAT and CDR2 is FQNNGV. V was trimmed by 5 bases and J by 1 base, leaving 12 bases between them. CDR3 sequence (DNA): TGTGCCAGCAGCCCCGGAGCGGAGTCCTACAATGAGCAGTTCTTC. Amino acids: CASSPGAESYNEQFF. Full variable domain (remainder filled in from reference TRBV11-2 and TRBJ2-1): EAGVAQSPRYKIIEKRQSVAFWCNPISGHATLYWYQQILGQGPKLLIQFQNNGVVDDSQLPKDRFSAERLKGVDSTLKIQPAKLEDSAVYLCASSPGAESYNEQFFGPGTRLTVL.

This clone was counted only a few times. V gene TRBV7-6 combines with J gene TRBJ2-6, with D possibly matching TRBD1 (5 bases). Germline V gene sequence: CDR1 SGHVS, CDR2 FNYEAQ. CDR3 length: 17 amino acids. Deletions cut 5 bases from V and 2 bases from J, with 16 bases between. The CDR3 nucleotides are TGTGCCAGCAGCCTGGGCCAGGGAACTGCTGGGGCCAACGTCCTGACTTTC. Its protein product is CASSLGQGTAGANVLTF.

The chain couples TRBV19 to TRBJ1-2; 10 bases are a match to TRBD1. Per the germline V gene, CDR1 is LNHDA and CDR2 is SQIVND (reference sequence). The CDR3 is 14 residues long. Losses at the gene ends were 7 bases for V and 8 bases for J; bases not matched to a gene: 10. CDR3: CASIGAGQGRGYTF. The CDR3 bases are TGTGCCAGTATCGGAGCGGGACAGGGGAGAGGCTACACCTTC.

This chain connects TRBV27 to TRBJ2-3; unclear D gene. CDR3 length: 13 residues. Germline CDR1 reads MNHEY; CDR2 reads SMNVEV (reference sequence). The V end was cut by 2 bases, the J end by 5 bases, with 8 bases between. The CDR3: CASSLGPEDTQYF. The CDR3 bases are TGTGCCAGCAGTTTAGGTCCGGAAGATACGCAGTATTTT.

In this sample, this clone turned up many times. One end of the junction does not line up with germline, which may come from a read error. The chain couples TRBV7-7 to TRBJ1-1; D not resolved. Germline V CDR1 and CDR2: SSHAT, FNYEAQ (reference sequence). This CDR3 is built from 13 residues. The CDR3 DNA reads TGTGCTAGCAGCTCGAATATGAACACTGAAGCTTTCTTT. Protein sequence: CASSSNMNTEAFF.

This clone came up a few times. The gene calls are TRBV5-1 and TRBJ2-4, with unresolved D. The V and J ends lost 3 bases and 5 bases respectively, with 9 bases between them. The CDR3 loop spans 13 amino acids. Germline V gene lookup returns CDR1 SGHRS and CDR2 YFSETQ. CDR3 region: CASSSGAENIQYF. CDR3 in DNA: TGCGCCAGCAGCTCTGGTGCGGAAAACATTCAGTACTTC. Using reference TRBV5-1 and TRBJ2-4 for the parts outside the CDR3, the full variable domain is KAGVTQTPRYLIKTRGQQVTLSCSPISGHRSVSWYQQTPGQGLQFLFEYFSETQRNKGNFPGRFSGRQFSNSRSEMNVSTLELGDSALYLCASSSGAENIQYFGAGTRLSVL.

The genes are TRBV5-6 and TRBJ2-7, with TRBD2 identical over 8 bases. V dropped 1 base and J dropped 4; count of bases not matched to a gene: 4. This CDR3 is 14 amino acids long. In germline, CDR1 is SGHDT, CDR2 YYEEEE. The CDR3 loop reads CASSLRGGIYEQYF. DNA of the CDR3: TGTGCCAGCAGCTTGCGGGGGGGCATATACGAGCAGTACTTC.

The chain is built from TRBV15 and TRBJ2-1, with 8 bases that match TRBD1. Germline CDR1 is LNHNV and CDR2 is YYDKDF (reference sequence). This CDR3 has 18 amino acids. J gave up 3 bases and V 3 bases, and 13 bases lay outside the gene matches. The CDR3 protein is CATSRPSMDRVLYNEQFF. CDR3 DNA: TGTGCCACCAGCAGGCCCTCCATGGACAGGGTCCTCTACAATGAGCAGTTCTTC.

V is TRBV10-3 and J is TRBJ2-1; D unresolved. Germline lookup yields CDR1 ENHRY and CDR2 SYGVKD. Between the trimmed V and J ends, which lost 0 bases and 9 bases, there was a span of 6 bases. The CDR3 sequence is 12 residues long. DNA for the CDR3: TGTGCCATCAGTGAGTCGGTGGGTGAGCAGTTCTTC. This translates into CAISESVGEQFF.

V gene TRBV7-2 combines with J gene TRBJ2-1; 7 positions match TRBD2. This CDR3 is built from 15 residues. Germline CDR1 reads SGHTA; CDR2 reads FQGNSA. With 2 bases clipped from V and 12 bases from J, the junction kept 13 bases outside the gene matches. CDR3 sequence: CASSLISPGGIAQFF. The CDR3 DNA reads as TGTGCCAGCAGCTTAATTTCCCCGGGAGGTATTGCGCAGTTCTTC.

The J gene is TRBJ1-6, the V gene TRBV30; D unresolved. Germline CDR1 GTSNPN, CDR2 SVGIG (reference sequence). The CDR3 is 10 residues long. Trimming removed 4 bases at V and 11 bases at J, with 6 bases between. CDR3 in amino acids: CAWNKPPLHF. CDR3 bases: TGTGCCTGGAATAAACCACCCCTCCACTTT. Based on the CDR3 plus reference TRBV30 and TRBJ1-6, the full variable domain is SQTIHQWPATLVQPVGSPLSLECTVEGTSNPNLYWYRQAAGRGLQLLFYSVGIGQISSEVPQNLSASRPQDRQFILSSKKLLLSDSGFYLCAWNKPPLHFGNGTRLTVT.

This chain joins TRBV6-1 and TRBJ2-2; 8 bases fit TRBD1. Germline V lookup: CDR1 MNHNS, CDR2 SASEGT. The CDR3 sequence is 13 residues long. V lost 6 bases, J lost 6 bases, and 3 bases stayed unmatched. Here the CDR3 DNA reads TGTGCCAGCAGGTCAGGGGGCCCCGGGGAGCTGTTTTTT. It yields the protein CASRSGGPGELFF.

The chain carries TRBV6-6 and TRBJ1-3; D call uncertain. V was cut by 4 bases and J by 2 bases, with 9 bases left in between. The CDR3 sequence is 14 residues long. The germline V gene has CDR1 MNHNY and CDR2 SVGAGI (reference sequence). Here the CDR3 DNA reads TGTGCCAGCAGTTTTAATGGTCCTGGAAACACCATATATTTT. Amino acids: CASSFNGPGNTIYF.

The chain employs TRBV2 and TRBJ1-1, with D uncertain. Trimming removed 6 bases at V and 1 base at J, with 9 bases between. CDR3 length: 13 amino acids. Germline V CDR1 and CDR2: SNHLY, FYNNEI. The CDR3 sequence: CASRFTANTEAFF. DNA for the CDR3: TGTGCCAGCAGATTTACGGCGAACACTGAAGCTTTCTTT.